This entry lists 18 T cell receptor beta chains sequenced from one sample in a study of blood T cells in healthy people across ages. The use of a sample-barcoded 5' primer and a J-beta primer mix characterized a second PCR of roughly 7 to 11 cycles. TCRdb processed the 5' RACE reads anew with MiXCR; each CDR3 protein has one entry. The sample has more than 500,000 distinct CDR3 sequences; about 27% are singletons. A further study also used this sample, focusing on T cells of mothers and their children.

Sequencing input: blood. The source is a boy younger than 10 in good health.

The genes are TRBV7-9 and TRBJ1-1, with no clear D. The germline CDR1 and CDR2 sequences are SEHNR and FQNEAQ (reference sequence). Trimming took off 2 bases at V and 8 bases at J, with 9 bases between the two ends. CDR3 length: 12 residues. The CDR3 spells CASSLMVREAFF. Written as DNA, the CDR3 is TGTGCCAGCAGCTTAATGGTAAGGGAAGCTTTCTTT.

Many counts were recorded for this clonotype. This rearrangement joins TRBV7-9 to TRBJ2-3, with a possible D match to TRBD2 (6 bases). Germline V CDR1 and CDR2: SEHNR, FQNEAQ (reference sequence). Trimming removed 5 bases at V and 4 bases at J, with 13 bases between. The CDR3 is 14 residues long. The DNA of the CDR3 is TGTGCCAGCAGCCCGACTAGTCGCGCAGATACGCAGTATTTT. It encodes CASSPTSRADTQYF.

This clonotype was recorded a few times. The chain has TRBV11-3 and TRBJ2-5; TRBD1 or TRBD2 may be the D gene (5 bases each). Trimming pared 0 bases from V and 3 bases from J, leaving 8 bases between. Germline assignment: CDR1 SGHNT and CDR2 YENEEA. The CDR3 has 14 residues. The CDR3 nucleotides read TGTGCCAGCAGCTTAGAAGGGACCAAAGAGACCCAGTACTTC. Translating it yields CASSLEGTKETQYF. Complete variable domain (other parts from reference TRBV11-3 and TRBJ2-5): EAGVVQSPRYKIIEKKQPVAFWCNPISGHNTLYWYLQNLGQGPELLIRYENEEAVDDSQLPKDRFSAERLKGVDSTLKIQPAELGDSAVYLCASSLEGTKETQYFGPGTRLLVL.

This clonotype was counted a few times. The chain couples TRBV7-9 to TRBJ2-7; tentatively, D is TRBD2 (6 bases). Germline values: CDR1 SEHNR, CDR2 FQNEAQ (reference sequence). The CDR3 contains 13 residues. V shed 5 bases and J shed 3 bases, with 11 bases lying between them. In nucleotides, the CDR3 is TGTGCCAGCAGCCCGGGAGCATTCTACGAGCAGTACTTC. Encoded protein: CASSPGAFYEQYF.

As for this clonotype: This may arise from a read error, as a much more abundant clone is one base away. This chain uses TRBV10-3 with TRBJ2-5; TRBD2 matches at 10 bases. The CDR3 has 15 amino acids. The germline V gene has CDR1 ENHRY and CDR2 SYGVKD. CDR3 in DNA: TGTGCCATCGGTGAGTCGGCTAGCGGGAGAGGGACCCAGTACTTC. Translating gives CAIGESASGRGTQYF.

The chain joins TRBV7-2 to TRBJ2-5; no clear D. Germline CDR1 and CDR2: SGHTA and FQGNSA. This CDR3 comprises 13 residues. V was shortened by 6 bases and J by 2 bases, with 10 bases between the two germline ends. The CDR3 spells CASRGPAQETQYF. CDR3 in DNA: TGTGCCAGCAGAGGACCCGCGCAAGAGACCCAGTACTTC.

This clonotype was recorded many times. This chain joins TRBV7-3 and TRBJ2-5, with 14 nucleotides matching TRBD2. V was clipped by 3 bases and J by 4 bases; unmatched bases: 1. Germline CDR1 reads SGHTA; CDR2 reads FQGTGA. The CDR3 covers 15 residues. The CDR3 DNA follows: TGTGCCAGCAGCTTGGGACTAGCGGGAGTAGAGACCCAGTACTTC. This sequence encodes CASSLGLAGVETQYF.

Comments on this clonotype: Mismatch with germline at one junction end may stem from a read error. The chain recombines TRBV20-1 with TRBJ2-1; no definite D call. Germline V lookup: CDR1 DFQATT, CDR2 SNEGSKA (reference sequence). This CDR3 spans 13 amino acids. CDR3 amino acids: CSARPAAHNEQFF. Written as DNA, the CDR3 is TGCAGTGCCCGTCCAGCAGCCCACAATGAGCAGTTCTTT.

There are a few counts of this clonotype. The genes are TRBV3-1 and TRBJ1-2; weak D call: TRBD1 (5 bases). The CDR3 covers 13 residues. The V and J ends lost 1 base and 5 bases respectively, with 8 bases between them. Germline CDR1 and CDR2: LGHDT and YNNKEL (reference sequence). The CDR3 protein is CASSQVAGYGYTF. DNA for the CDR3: TGTGCCAGCAGCCAAGTCGCAGGGTATGGCTACACCTTC.

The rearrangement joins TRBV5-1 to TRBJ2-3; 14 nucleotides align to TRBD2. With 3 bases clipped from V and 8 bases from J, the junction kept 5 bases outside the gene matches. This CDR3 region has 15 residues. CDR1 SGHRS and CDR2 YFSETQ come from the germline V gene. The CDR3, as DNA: TGCGCCAGCAGCTCCCCGACTAGCGGGAGGGGTACGCAGTATTTT. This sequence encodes CASSSPTSGRGTQYF.

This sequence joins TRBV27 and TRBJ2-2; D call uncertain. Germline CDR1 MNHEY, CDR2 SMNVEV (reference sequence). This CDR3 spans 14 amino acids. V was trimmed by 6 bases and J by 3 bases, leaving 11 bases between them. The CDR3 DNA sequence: TGTGCCAGCAGCTATTATGTGGACACCGGGGAGCTGTTTTTT. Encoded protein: CASSYYVDTGELFF.

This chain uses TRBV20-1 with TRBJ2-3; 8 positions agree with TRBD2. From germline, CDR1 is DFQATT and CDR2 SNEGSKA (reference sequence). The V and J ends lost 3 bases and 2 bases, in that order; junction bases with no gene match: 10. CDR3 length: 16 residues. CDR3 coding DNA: TGCAGTGCTAGTACCGGACTAGCAAAATTCACAGATACGCAGTATTTT. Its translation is CSASTGLAKFTDTQYF.

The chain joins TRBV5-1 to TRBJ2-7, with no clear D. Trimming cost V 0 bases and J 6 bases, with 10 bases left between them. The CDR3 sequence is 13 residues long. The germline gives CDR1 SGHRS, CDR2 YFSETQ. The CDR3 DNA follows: TGCGCCAGCAGCTTGGCCGAGGCAGTCGAGCAGTACTTC. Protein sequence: CASSLAEAVEQYF.

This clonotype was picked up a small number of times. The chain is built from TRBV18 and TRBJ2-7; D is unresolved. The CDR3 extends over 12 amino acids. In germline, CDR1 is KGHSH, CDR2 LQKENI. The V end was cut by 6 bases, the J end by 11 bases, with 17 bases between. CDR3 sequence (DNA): TGTGCCAGCTCGTTGGACCCCACCGTGAAGTACTTC. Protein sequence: CASSLDPTVKYF.

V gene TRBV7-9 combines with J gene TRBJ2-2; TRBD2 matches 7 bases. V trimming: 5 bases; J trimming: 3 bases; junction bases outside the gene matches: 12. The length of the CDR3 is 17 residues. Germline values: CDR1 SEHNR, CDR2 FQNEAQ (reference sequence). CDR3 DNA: TGTGCCAGCAGCGACGGGAGGCCCGGGGTCCACACCGGGGAGCTGTTTTTT. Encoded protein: CASSDGRPGVHTGELFF. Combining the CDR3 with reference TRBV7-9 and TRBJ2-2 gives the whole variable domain DTGVSQNPRHKITKRGQNVTFRCDPISEHNRLYWYRQTLGQGPEFLTYFQNEAQLEKSRLLSDRFSAERPKGSFSTLEIQRTEQGDSAMYLCASSDGRPGVHTGELFFGEGSRLTVL.

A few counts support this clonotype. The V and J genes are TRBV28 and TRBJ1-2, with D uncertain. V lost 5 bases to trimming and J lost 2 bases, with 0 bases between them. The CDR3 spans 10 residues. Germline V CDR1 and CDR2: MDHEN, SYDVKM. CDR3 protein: CASSNYGYTF. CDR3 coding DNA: TGTGCCAGCAGTAACTATGGCTACACCTTC.

The DNA of the CDR3 is TGTGCCAGCAGCCAATACAGGGGCGACAACGTCCTGACTTTC. Translated: CASSQYRGDNVLTF. J is TRBJ2-6 and V is TRBV7-2; the match to TRBD1 covers 7 bases. The CDR3 is 14 amino acids. In germline, CDR1 is SGHTA, CDR2 FQGNSA. After removal of 5 bases from V and 9 bases from J, the junction contained 7 bases not matched to a gene.

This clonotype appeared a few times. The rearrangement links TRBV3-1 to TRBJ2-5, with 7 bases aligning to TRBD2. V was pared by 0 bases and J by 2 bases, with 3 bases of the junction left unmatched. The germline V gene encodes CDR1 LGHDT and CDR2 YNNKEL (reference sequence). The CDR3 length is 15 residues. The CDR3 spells CASSQELATQETQYF. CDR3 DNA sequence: TGTGCCAGCAGCCAAGAACTAGCGACGCAAGAGACCCAGTACTTC.